The T cell receptor beta chain described here comes from a study of blood T cell repertoires in COVID-19. The overall study: T cells, B-cell-depleted T cells, or PBMCs provided the cDNA or gDNA that served as material.

This CDR3 contains 15 residues. V shed 0 bases and J 3 bases; nucleotides not matched to a gene: 2. Germline V gene sequence: CDR1 SGHDT, CDR2 YYEEEE. TCRdb keeps only in-frame clones here, not all; method: immunoSEQ multiplex PCR. The sample comprises around 46,000 clones, roughly 88% of which are singletons, and roughly 7.4% rests with the top ten. Sequencing was carried out using peripheral blood. The sequence derives from a man aged 50 to 59 with acute or convalescent COVID-19. V usage is TRBV5-6 and J usage is TRBJ2-1; 8 nucleotides line up with TRBD2. As DNA, the CDR3 is TGTGCCAGCAGCTTGGGTAGCGGGGTCTACAATGAGCAGTTCTTC. This codes for CASSLGSGVYNEQFF.